This T cell receptor (beta chain) comes out of a study of shared clonotypes between healthy human individuals. The wider study: Aged 18 to 49, the donors were a couple of women and three men.

From germline, CDR1 is MNHEY and CDR2 SMNVEV (reference sequence). Trimming took off 3 bases at V and 0 bases at J, with 18 bases between the two ends. This CDR3 comprises 18 residues. The study's findings and limits: Specimens sampled were limited to blood, with tissue repertoires likely differing. Donor scarcity curtailed the genetic and exposure-history diversity represented herein.

Several immunoSEQ 96-well plates shared each subset's DNA, each plate a replicate. The table came from immunoSEQ multiplex PCR; TCRdb's copy has only in-frame clones and leaves some out. Altogether around 480,000 clones are present, 60% to 80% being singletons, with the ten largest covering around 13%. Notes on this clone: The antigen remains unidentified.

The chain links TRBV27 to TRBJ2-4; D is tentatively TRBD1 or TRBD2 (5 bases each). The source of this sequence is a woman aged 35 to 49 in good health. Some clones in this sample may be carry-over from other donors' samples. The sequenced sample was PBMCs. The CDR3 nucleotides read TGTGCCAGCAGTTTGATGGGACCTATTGGACTAGCCAAAAACATTCAGTACTTC. Translated, it gives CASSLMGPIGLAKNIQYF.